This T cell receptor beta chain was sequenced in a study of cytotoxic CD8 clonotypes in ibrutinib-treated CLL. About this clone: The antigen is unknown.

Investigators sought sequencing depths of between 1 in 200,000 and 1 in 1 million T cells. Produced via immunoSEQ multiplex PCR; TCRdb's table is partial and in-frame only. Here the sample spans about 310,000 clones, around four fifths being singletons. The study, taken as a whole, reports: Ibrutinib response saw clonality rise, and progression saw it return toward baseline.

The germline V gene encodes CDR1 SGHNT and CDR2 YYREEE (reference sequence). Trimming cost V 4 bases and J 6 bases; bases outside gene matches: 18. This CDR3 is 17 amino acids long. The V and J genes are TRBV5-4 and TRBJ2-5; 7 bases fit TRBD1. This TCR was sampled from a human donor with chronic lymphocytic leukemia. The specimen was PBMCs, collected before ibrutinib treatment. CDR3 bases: TGTGCCAGCAGCACGTTTACAGGGGCCCGGGATAGAAAGACCCAGTACTTC. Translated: CASSTFTGARDRKTQYF. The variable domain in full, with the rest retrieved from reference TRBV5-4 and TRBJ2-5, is ETGVTQSPTHLIKTRGQQVTLRCSSQSGHNTVSWYQQALGQGPQFIFQYYREEENGRGNFPPRFSGLQFPNYSSELNVNALELDDSALYLCASSTFTGARDRKTQYFGPGTRLLVL.